These T cell receptor beta chains were read from a single sample in a study of blood T cell repertoires in COVID-19. Profiled with immunoSEQ multiplex PCR; TCRdb holds only in-frame clones, not every one. This repertoire shows some 170,000 clones, over 75% found once; its top ten account for roughly 28%. The sequenced material came from peripheral blood. The receptor set was obtained from an older woman with acute or convalescent COVID-19. The CDR3 runs from the conserved cysteine through the conserved F or W. Fields, in order: D gene, J gene, V gene, clone size, CDR3 DNA, CDR3 protein. The D gene is left open where the match is weak. Clone size is stated in some rows and not others, as once, few, many or a class when expanded.

>TRBD1|TRBJ2-5|TRBV14|NA
TGTGCCAGCAGCCAAGGACAGGGCCCCTTGACCCAGTACTTC
CASSQGQGPLTQYF
>TRBD2|TRBJ2-1|TRBV7-9|NA
TGTGCCAGCAGCTTCAAAAAGGGACTAGCGGGAGATCTAGGTGAGCAGTTCTTC
CASSFKKGLAGDLGEQFF
>NA|TRBJ1-5|TRBV2|NA
TGTGCCAGCAGTTTACAGGGTGGGCAGCCCCAGCATTTT
CASSLQGGQPQHF
>NA|TRBJ2-1|TRBV6-5|NA
TGTGCCAGCAGTTACTCTCCTCCCAGGAGGGATGAGCAGTTCTTC
CASSYSPPRRDEQFF
>TRBD1|TRBJ2-4|TRBV27|NA
TGTGCCAGCAGTCCCCCGGGACAGGGTCACATTCAGTACTTC
CASSPPGQGHIQYF
>TRBD1|TRBJ2-3|TRBV6-5|NA
TGTGCCAGCATGAGCAGGGGGCTTGGAGATACGCAGTATTTT
CASMSRGLGDTQYF
>TRBD2|TRBJ2-1|TRBV7-3|NA
TGTGCCAGCAGCTTGGGACTAGCGGGAGTAGATGAGCAGTTCTTC
CASSLGLAGVDEQFF
>TRBD1|TRBJ1-2|TRBV30|NA
TGTGCCTGGAGCCCCCCGACAGGGGGCCCCTTCTATGGCTACACCTTC
CAWSPPTGGPFYGYTF
>TRBD1|TRBJ1-1|TRBV3-1/TRBV3-2|NA
TGTGCCAGCAGCCACTTCCGGGACAGGGTCACTGAAGCTTTCTTT
CASSHFRDRVTEAFF
>NA|TRBJ2-3|TRBV7-2|NA
TGTGCCAGCAGCTTAAGGGCAGGGCCCACAGATACGCAGTATTTT
CASSLRAGPTDTQYF
>NA|TRBJ2-2|TRBV7-3|NA
TGTGCCAGCAGCCCTCAAACAGGAACCGGGGAGCTGTTTTTT
CASSPQTGTGELFF
>NA|TRBJ2-1|TRBV5-4|NA
TGTGCCAGCAGCCTCGACTACTCTCTTTCCTACAATGAGCAGTTCTTC
CASSLDYSLSYNEQFF
>NA|TRBJ1-2|TRBV19|once
TGTGCCATTTCCCGTAGGGGGACGTATGGCTACACCTTC
CAISRRGTYGYTF
>NA|TRBJ2-7|TRBV7-9|NA
TGTGCCAGCAGCTTAGCGGGGGCTGGGTCCTACGAGCAGTACTTC
CASSLAGAGSYEQYF
>TRBD2|TRBJ2-3|TRBV5-1|NA
TGCGCCAGCAGCAACCACCGACTAGCGGGACAGACAGATACGCAGTATTTT
CASSNHRLAGQTDTQYF
>NA|TRBJ2-5|TRBV3-1/TRBV3-2|NA
TGTGCCAGCAGCCGGCCCCCCCAAGAGACCCAGTACTTC
CASSRPPQETQYF
>TRBD1|TRBJ2-3|TRBV24-1|NA
TGTGCCACCAGTGATTCCGGGACAGGGTTGTCGGCAGATACGCAGTATTTT
CATSDSGTGLSADTQYF